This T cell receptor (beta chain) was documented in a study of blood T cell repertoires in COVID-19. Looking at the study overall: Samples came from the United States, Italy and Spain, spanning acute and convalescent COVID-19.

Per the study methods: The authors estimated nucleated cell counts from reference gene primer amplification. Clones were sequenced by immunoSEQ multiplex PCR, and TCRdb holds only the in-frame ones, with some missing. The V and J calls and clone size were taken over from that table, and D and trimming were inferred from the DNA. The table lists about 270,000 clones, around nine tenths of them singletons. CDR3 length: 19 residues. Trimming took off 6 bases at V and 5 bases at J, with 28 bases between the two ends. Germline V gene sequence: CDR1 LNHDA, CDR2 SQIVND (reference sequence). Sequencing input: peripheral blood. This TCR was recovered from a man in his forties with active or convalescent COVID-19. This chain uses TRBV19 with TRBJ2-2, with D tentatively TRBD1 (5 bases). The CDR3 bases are TGTGCCAGTAGCCCGGGCCAGGGTAAGGGCTGGCTGTTGACCGGGGAGCTGTTTTTT. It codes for CASSPGQGKGWLLTGELFF.